The source of this TCR beta chain is a study of blood T cell repertoires in COVID-19. CDR1 and CDR2 (germline): SGDLS, YYNGEE. The CDR3 extends over 14 amino acids. V was clipped by 0 bases and J by 7 bases, with 13 bases between them. In the original workflow: Reference gene primer amplification yielded estimated nucleated cell counts. Repertoires were generated with immunoSEQ multiplex PCR, while TCRdb's copy carries only in-frame clones and drops some. D and trimming were read from the DNA, whereas the V and J calls and clone size are those reported in that table. The sample lists tens of thousands of clones; more than 70% were seen once.

Source material: peripheral blood. V is TRBV9 and J is TRBJ1-1, with a weak D call TRBD1 (6 bases). This TCR derives from a woman aged 45-60 years with active or convalescent COVID-19. The CDR3 region is CASSVEAVRGEAFF. CDR3 nucleotide sequence: TGTGCCAGCAGCGTAGAAGCGGTCAGGGGTGAAGCTTTCTTT.